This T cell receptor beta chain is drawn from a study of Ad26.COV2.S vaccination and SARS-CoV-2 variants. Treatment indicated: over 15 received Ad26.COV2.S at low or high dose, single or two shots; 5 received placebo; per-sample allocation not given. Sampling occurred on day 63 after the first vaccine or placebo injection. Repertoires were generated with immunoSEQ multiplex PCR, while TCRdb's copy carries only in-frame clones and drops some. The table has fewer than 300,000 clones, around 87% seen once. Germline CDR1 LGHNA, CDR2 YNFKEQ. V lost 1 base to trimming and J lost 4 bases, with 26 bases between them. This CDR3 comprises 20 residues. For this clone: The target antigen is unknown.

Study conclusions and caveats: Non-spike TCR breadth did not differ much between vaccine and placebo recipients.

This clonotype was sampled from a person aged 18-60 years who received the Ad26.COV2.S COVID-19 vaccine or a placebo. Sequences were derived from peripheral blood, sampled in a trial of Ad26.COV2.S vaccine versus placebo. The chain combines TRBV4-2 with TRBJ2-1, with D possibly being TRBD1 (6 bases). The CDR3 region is CASSQAEQGNNLTPYNEQFF. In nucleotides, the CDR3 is TGTGCCAGCAGCCAAGCGGAGCAGGGGAATAACCTTACCCCGTACAATGAGCAGTTCTTC.